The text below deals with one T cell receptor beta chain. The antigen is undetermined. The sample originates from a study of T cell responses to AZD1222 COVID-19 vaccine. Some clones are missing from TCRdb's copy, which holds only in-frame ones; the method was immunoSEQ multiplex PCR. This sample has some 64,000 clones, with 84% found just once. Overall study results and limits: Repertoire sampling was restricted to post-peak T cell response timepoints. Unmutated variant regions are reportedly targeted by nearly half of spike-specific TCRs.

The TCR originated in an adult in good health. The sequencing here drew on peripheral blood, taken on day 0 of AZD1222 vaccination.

The CDR3 region has the DNA TGTGCCAGCAGTGGCCGGGACGGAACCGCAACTAATGAAAAACTGTTTTTT. This gives the protein CASSGRDGTATNEKLFF. The chain has TRBV2 and TRBJ1-4; TRBD1 is a possible D gene (5 bases). Germline CDR1 and CDR2: SNHLY and FYNNEI. V gave up 4 bases and J gave up 0 bases, with 15 bases separating them. The CDR3 runs 17 residues.